This TCR beta chain derives from a study of CD8 T cells in Susac syndrome. Study results and limitations: Within Susac syndrome CD4+ T cell repertoires, clonal expansion was not evident.

Reverse transcription used 0.5 to 1 ug RNA and random hexamers. The method of amplification for TCR beta CDR3 was immunoSEQ multiplex PCR, covering 54 Vbeta and 13 Jbeta. Via MiXCR, TCRdb re-called the immunoSEQ multiplex PCR reads, giving one row per CDR3 protein. This table holds 200,000 or so distinct CDR3 sequences, about 94% found once. Germline V lookup: CDR1 SNHLY, CDR2 FYNNEI. Deletions cut 6 bases from V and 0 bases from J, with 18 bases between. There are 16 residues in the CDR3. Sequencing targeted TCR beta in T cells from blood (CD8+ and CD4+). Concerning this clonotype itself: Its matching antigen is unknown.

The sequenced sample was CD4+ T cells from PBMCs. This receptor was obtained from a human donor with Susac syndrome. The V gene is TRBV2, the J gene TRBJ2-7; D may be TRBD1 (5 bases). For the CDR3, the DNA is TGTGCCAGCAGCTCAGACAGTTCAACAAGCTCCTACGAGCAGTACTTC. It is translated as CASSSDSSTSSYEQYF.